A single sample is the source of the 5 T cell receptor beta chains below, sequenced in a study of T-cell reconstitution after alpha-beta-depleted transplantation in children (dated by TCRdb to between 2015 and 2016). Libraries were constructed by PCR. Sequencing was carried out with an Illumina HiSeq 2500. To normalize quantification of the TCRbeta repertoire, the TCR libraries were built with molecular barcoding that relied on unique molecular identifiers. TCRdb reprocessing: public reads trimmed at Q25 with fastp, clones called with MiXCR, in-frame beta chains kept. Each record represents a unique CDR3 protein, reported with the most common genes and DNA among its rows. The sample profile shows hundreds of thousands of distinct CDR3 sequences; approximately 16% of them were found once. The top ten constitute 2.5% to 4% of the sample. Sample: PBMCs from the stem cell graft donor, taken from the stem cell graft. The receptors were sampled from a human donor who donated a stem cell graft to a child with acute lymphoblastic leukemia.

The gene calls are TRBV9 and TRBJ1-5; no clear D gene. Germline V gene sequence: CDR1 SGDLS, CDR2 YYNGEE. Between the trimmed V and J ends, which lost 0 bases and 3 bases, there was a span of 13 bases. The CDR3 contains 16 residues. The CDR3 protein is CASSVDDQLPNQPQHF. DNA of the CDR3: TGTGCCAGCAGCGTAGACGACCAGCTACCCAATCAGCCCCAGCATTTT.

This clonotype was found a few times. This rearrangement joins TRBV5-1 to TRBJ2-5, with TRBD1 as a possible D gene (5 bases). Germline assignment: CDR1 SGHRS and CDR2 YFSETQ. The CDR3 is 14 residues long. The V and J ends lost 0 bases and 1 base respectively, with 7 bases between them. CDR3 residues: CASSLVDTQETQYF. CDR3 coding DNA: TGCGCCAGCAGCTTGGTGGACACCCAAGAGACCCAGTACTTC.

The chain is built from TRBV24-1 and TRBJ2-1; D not certain. There are 18 residues in the CDR3. Trimming cost V 0 bases and J 8 bases, with 22 bases left between them. The germline V gene has CDR1 KGHDR and CDR2 SFDVKD. The CDR3 DNA reads TGTGCCACCAGTGATTTGCAAACGGGCAGACCCATGGGCGATGAGCAGTTCTTC. Residues: CATSDLQTGRPMGDEQFF.

This clonotype was seen only a few times. The chain links TRBV6-4 to TRBJ2-3, with a weak D call TRBD1 (5 bases). Germline V lookup: CDR1 MRHNA, CDR2 SNTAGT. V lost 6 bases and J lost 3, with 10 bases in between. This CDR3 has 13 amino acids. The DNA for the CDR3 is TGTGCCAGCAGCAGGGAAGTGACAGATACGCAGTATTTT. Translating gives CASSREVTDTQYF.

The V call is TRBV6-5, the J call TRBJ1-1; TRBD1 agrees at 12 bases. The CDR3 runs 18 residues. V shed 0 bases and J 4 bases; nucleotides not matched to a gene: 9. Germline CDR1 reads MNHEY; CDR2 reads SVGAGI. The CDR3: CASSYSVGQGAPTTEAFF. The CDR3 nucleotides read TGTGCCAGCAGTTACTCGGTGGGACAGGGGGCTCCCACCACTGAAGCTTTCTTT.